A single sample is the source of the 8 T cell receptor beta chains below, sequenced in a study of cytomegalovirus exposure and HLA in healthy donors. Primers included in the PCR were 60 Vbeta and 13 Jbeta primers. Using immunoSEQ multiplex PCR, the repertoire was profiled, and TCRdb retains in-frame clones only, with some absent. Of about 160,000 clones listed, around 84% are singletons. Sequenced: PBMCs. The source of these receptors is a man aged 18 to 29 in good health and CMV-seronegative.

The chain is built from TRBV5-1 and TRBJ2-7; 9 bases line up with TRBD1. Trimming removed 2 bases from V and 3 bases from J; junction bases left unmatched: 6. There are 15 residues in the CDR3. Germline V gives CDR1 SGHRS, CDR2 YFSETQ. The CDR3 region has the DNA TGCGCCAGCAGCTTCGGGACAGGGTTTCTCTACGAGCAGTACTTC. This gives the protein CASSFGTGFLYEQYF. Based on the CDR3 plus reference TRBV5-1 and TRBJ2-7, the full variable domain is KAGVTQTPRYLIKTRGQQVTLSCSPISGHRSVSWYQQTPGQGLQFLFEYFSETQRNKGNFPGRFSGRQFSNSRSEMNVSTLELGDSALYLCASSFGTGFLYEQYFGPGTRLTVT.

The chain employs TRBV4-1 and TRBJ2-3, with 10 bases identical to TRBD2. Germline CDR1 MGHRA, CDR2 YSYEKL. V lost 2 bases, J lost 6 bases, and 11 bases stayed unmatched. This CDR3 has 17 amino acids. CDR3 in DNA: TGCGCCAGCAGCCAACCTCAGGTTAGCGGGAGGCGCGATACGCAGTATTTT. The encoded protein is CASSQPQVSGRRDTQYF.

The chain carries TRBV2 and TRBJ2-3; 12 bases map to TRBD2. The germline CDR1 and CDR2 sequences are SNHLY and FYNNEI. The CDR3 spans 18 residues. Losses at the gene ends were 8 bases for V and 4 bases for J; bases not matched to a gene: 16. The CDR3 nucleotides are TGTGCCAGCGGGGGGGACAGGGGAACTAGCGGGAGGTCAGATACGCAGTATTTT. Amino acid sequence: CASGGDRGTSGRSDTQYF.

CDR3 residues: CASSNGASGAILPDTQYF. The CDR3 DNA reads as TGTGCCAGCAGCAACGGGGCTAGCGGGGCGATTCTCCCAGATACGCAGTATTTT. This chain joins TRBV7-8 and TRBJ2-3, with 9 bases lining up with TRBD2. Germline V gene data show CDR1 as SGHVS and CDR2 as FQNEAQ. The CDR3 consists of 18 residues. The V and J ends lost 5 bases and 4 bases, in that order; junction bases with no gene match: 16.

The genes are TRBV14 and TRBJ2-2; 7 nucleotides match TRBD2. CDR1 SGHDN and CDR2 FVKESK come from the germline V gene. This CDR3 has 16 residues. V trimming: 1 base; J trimming: 4 bases; junction bases outside the gene matches: 6. The CDR3 nucleotides read TGTGCCAGCAGCCAAGGAAAGTGGGGGGGCACCGGGGAGCTGTTTTTT. Translating it yields CASSQGKWGGTGELFF.

CDR3 nucleotide sequence: TGTGCCAGCAGCGTCGGACAGGGAAGGACCGGGGAGCTGTTTTTT. It specifies CASSVGQGRTGELFF. V usage is TRBV9 and J usage is TRBJ2-2; 8 positions agree with TRBD1. J lost 5 bases, V lost 2 bases, and 5 bases had no gene match. The germline gives CDR1 SGDLS, CDR2 YYNGEE. The CDR3 sequence is 15 residues long.

V and J are TRBV7-9 and TRBJ2-6; the match to TRBD1 covers 8 bases. Trimming at V came to 5 bases and at J to 0 bases, leaving 9 bases not matched to a gene. The germline V gene encodes CDR1 SEHNR and CDR2 FQNEAQ (reference sequence). The CDR3 extends over 18 amino acids. DNA for the CDR3: TGTGCCAGCAGCCCTCCGGGACAGGTGTTCTCTGGGGCCAACGTCCTGACTTTC. Translated, it gives CASSPPGQVFSGANVLTF.

This chain uses TRBV2 with TRBJ1-2, with D maybe TRBD1 (6 bases). The CDR3 runs 14 residues. Per germline, CDR1 SNHLY and CDR2 FYNNEI. V lost 7 bases, J lost 3 bases, and 15 bases lay in between. DNA for the CDR3: TGTGCCAGCAATAGACAGGTTGGGGACTATGGCTACACCTTC. Encoded protein: CASNRQVGDYGYTF.